This T cell receptor (beta chain) was obtained from a study of Graves' ophthalmopathy and Graves' hyperthyroidism. General study results and limits: Its predictions of ophthalmopathy progression gave the model roughly 71% sensitivity and about 72% specificity.

The germline V gene has CDR1 SGHTA and CDR2 FQGNSA. V shed 1 base and J 4 bases; nucleotides not matched to a gene: 1. CDR3 length: 15 amino acids. This clonotype was counted ten times or more. The antigen is undetermined. Where ophthalmopathy was absent within 18 months of follow-up, hyperthyroidism was stable. It was on clinical symptoms, serum thyroxine, TRAb, thyroid ultrasound and orbital computed tomography that diagnosis relied. PBMCs were isolated by Ficoll-Paque density gradient centrifugation, using approximately 11 ml of fresh peripheral blood as the starting material. Amplification of TCR beta CDR3 regions used RNA transcripts. An initial RT-PCR round employing HTBI primers preceded a second-round multiplex PCR. TCRdb reanalysed the multiplex PCR reads using MiXCR and keeps one entry per CDR3 protein. The sample carries roughly 610,000 distinct CDR3 sequences, 22% recorded once.

V is TRBV7-2 and J is TRBJ2-5; 12 bases map to TRBD2. Sequencing input: peripheral blood. This clonotype was obtained from a woman in her late teens or twenties with stable Graves' hyperthyroidism. Some clones in this sample may be carry-over from other donors' samples. The CDR3 coding sequence is TGTGCCAGCAGCTTAGGACTAGCGGGGGTAGAGACCCAGTACTTC. This codes for CASSLGLAGVETQYF.